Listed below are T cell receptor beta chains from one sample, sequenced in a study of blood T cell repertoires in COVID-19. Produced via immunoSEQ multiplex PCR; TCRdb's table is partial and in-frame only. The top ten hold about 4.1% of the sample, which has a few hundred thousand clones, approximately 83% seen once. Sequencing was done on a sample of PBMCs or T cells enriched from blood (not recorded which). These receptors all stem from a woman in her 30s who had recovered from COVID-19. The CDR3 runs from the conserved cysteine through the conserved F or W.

CASSMSASTDTQYF	TRBV5-1	TRBJ2-3
CASSSSRSYGYTF	TRBV11-2	TRBJ1-2
CASSLFLQGSGANVLTF	TRBV11-2	TRBJ2-6
CASSNYLRDSEAFF	TRBV19	TRBJ1-1
CASSPRGENQPQHF	TRBV4-1	TRBJ1-5
CASSLDPRASYEQYF	TRBV11-2	TRBJ2-7
CASIAGLAGGPSEQFF	TRBV5-1	TRBJ2-1
CSASGQVLVWYEQFF	TRBV20-1	TRBJ2-1
CATSLGPGYGYTF	TRBV15	TRBJ1-2
CASSLPQVNTEAFF	TRBV28	TRBJ1-1
CASSYSGVEANYGYTF	TRBV6-5	TRBJ1-2
CASSLASGRRTDTQYF	TRBV11-2	TRBJ2-3
CAIRETVNTEAFF	TRBV10-3	TRBJ1-1
CASSSGQGRNTEAFF	TRBV7-6	TRBJ1-1
CASSLFRNSNGGYTF	TRBV7-8	TRBJ1-2
CASSFPLGGQETQYF	TRBV7-7	TRBJ2-5
CASSHTSSEQFF	TRBV25-1	TRBJ2-1
CASSNRGYGYTF	TRBV9	TRBJ1-2
CASSFANQPQHF	TRBV7-9	TRBJ1-5
CASSLGQEQFF	TRBV7-6	TRBJ2-1
CSVGSLNYGYTF	TRBV29-1	TRBJ1-2
CASSPPLGKSASGANVLTF	TRBV18	TRBJ2-6
CASSWNRATFYEQYF	TRBV5-1	TRBJ2-7
CASSVLLTGAMNTEAFF	TRBV6-1	TRBJ1-1
CASSHVREETQYF	TRBV5-1	TRBJ2-5
CASSHSTGDTGELFF	TRBV3-1/TRBV3-2	TRBJ2-2
CASSSSDRGDSPLHF	TRBV6-6	TRBJ1-6
CASSELFGRTVEETQYF	TRBV6-1	TRBJ2-5
CASKKGGRGTYNEQFF	TRBV2	TRBJ2-1
CASSHPGEYGYTF	TRBV5-8	TRBJ1-2
CASRVGRDYGYTF	TRBV5-4	TRBJ1-2
CASSQPGNGNEKLFF	TRBV7-9	TRBJ1-4
CARQGPFRGGGEQYF	TRBV5-8	TRBJ2-7
CASSRQGGAFF	TRBV7-9	TRBJ1-1
CASSPFYRGNNEQFF	TRBV5-1	TRBJ2-1
CASSFSRLDTEAFF	TRBV7-6	TRBJ1-1
CASRIAGTGGTDTQYF	TRBV11-1	TRBJ2-3
CASSSDQPQHF	TRBV28	TRBJ1-5
CASRRDETSGRNEQFF	TRBV27	TRBJ2-1
CASSSRDRGFRGYGYTF	TRBV7-9	TRBJ1-2
CASSLAGGRGDQPQHF	TRBV5-6	TRBJ1-5
CASSRGGPRDTQYF	TRBV28	TRBJ2-3
CASSLDGRDTGELFF	TRBV5-1	TRBJ2-2
CASGGYNVAGEKLFF	TRBV2	TRBJ1-4
CASSPAGGEQYF	TRBV3-1/TRBV3-2	TRBJ2-7
CASSPREGSQSTEQFF	TRBV18	TRBJ2-1